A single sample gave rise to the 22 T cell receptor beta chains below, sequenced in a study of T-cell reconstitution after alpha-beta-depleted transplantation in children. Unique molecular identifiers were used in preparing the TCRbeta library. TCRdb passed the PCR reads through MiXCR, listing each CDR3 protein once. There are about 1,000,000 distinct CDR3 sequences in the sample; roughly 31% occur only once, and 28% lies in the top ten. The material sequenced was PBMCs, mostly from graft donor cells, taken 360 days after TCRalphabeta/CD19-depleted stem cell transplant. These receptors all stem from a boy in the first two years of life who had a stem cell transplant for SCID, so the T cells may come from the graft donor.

The CDR3 reads CSVEGRREGTQYF. The CDR3 coding sequence is TGCAGCGTTGAAGGGCGGAGAGAGGGTACGCAGTATTTT. The J gene is TRBJ2-3, the V gene TRBV29-1; TRBD2 might be the D (5 bases). CDR1 and CDR2 from the germline V gene are SQVTM and ANQGSEA. The V end lost 1 base, the J end lost 8 bases, and 13 bases lay between the germline ends. The CDR3 spans 13 residues.

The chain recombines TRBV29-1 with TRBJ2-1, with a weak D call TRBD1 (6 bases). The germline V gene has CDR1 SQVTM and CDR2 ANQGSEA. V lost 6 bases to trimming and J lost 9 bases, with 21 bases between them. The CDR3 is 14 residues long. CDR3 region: CSVNRELSYGEQFF. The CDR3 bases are TGCAGCGTCAACAGGGAATTGTCCTACGGTGAGCAGTTCTTC.

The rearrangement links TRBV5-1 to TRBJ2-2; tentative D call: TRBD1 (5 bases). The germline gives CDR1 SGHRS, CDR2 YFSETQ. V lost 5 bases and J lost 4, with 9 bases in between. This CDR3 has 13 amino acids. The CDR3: CASSGRATGELFF. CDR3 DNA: TGCGCCAGCAGTGGCAGGGCCACCGGGGAGCTGTTTTTT.

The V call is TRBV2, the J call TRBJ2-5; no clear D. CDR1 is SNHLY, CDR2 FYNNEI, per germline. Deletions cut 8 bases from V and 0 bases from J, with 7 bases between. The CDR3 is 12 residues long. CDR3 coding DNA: TGTGCCAGCGGGCTGTACCAAGAGACCCAGTACTTC. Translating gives CASGLYQETQYF.

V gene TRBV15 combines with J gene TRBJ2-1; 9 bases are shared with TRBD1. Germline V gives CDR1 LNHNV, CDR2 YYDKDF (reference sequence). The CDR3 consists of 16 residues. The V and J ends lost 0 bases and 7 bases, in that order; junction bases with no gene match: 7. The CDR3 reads CATSRDRGTGRNEQFF. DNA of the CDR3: TGTGCCACCAGCAGAGATCGGGGGACAGGGCGGAATGAGCAGTTCTTC.

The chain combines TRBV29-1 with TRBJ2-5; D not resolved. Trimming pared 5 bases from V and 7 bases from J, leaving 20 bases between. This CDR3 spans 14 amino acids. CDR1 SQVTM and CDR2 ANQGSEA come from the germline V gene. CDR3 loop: CSVPASDLPGTQYF. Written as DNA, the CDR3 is TGCAGCGTTCCTGCCTCCGACTTGCCTGGGACCCAGTACTTC.

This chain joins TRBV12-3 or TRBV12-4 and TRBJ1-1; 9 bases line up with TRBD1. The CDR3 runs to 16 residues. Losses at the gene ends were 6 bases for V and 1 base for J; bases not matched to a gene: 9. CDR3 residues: CASSQVGQGGNTEAFF. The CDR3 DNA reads TGTGCCAGCAGCCAGGTGGGACAGGGTGGGAACACTGAAGCTTTCTTT.

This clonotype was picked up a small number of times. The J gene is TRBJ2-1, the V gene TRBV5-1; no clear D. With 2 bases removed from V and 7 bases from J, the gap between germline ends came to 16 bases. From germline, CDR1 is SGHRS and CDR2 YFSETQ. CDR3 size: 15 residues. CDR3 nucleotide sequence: TGCGCCAGCAGCTTAGGCAGACAAGCCAGGAATGAGCAGTTCTTC. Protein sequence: CASSLGRQARNEQFF.

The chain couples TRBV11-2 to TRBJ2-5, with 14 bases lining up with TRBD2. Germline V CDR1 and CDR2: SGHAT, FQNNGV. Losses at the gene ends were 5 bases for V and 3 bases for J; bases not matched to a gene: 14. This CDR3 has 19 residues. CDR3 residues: CASSPTRLAGGRGEETQYF. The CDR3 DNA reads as TGTGCCAGCAGCCCCACCCGACTAGCGGGGGGGAGGGGGGAAGAGACCCAGTACTTC.

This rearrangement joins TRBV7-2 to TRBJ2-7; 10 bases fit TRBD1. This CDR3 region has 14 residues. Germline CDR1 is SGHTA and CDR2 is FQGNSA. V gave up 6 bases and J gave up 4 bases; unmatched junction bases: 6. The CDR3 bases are TGTGCCAGCAGGGACCCGGGACAGGGGTACGAGCAGTACTTC. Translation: CASRDPGQGYEQYF.

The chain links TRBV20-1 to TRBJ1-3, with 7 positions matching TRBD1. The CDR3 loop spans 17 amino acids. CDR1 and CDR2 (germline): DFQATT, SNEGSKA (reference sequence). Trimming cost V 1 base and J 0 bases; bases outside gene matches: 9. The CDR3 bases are TGCAGTGCTAGAGCTAGAGGACAGGTCCTCTCTGGAAACACCATATATTTT. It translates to CSARARGQVLSGNTIYF.

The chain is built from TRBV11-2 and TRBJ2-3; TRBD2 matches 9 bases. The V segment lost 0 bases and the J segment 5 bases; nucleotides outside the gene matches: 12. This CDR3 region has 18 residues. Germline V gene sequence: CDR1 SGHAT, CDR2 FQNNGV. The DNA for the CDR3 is TGTGCCAGCAGCTTAGAACCGGGGGTAGCGGGGGCGGGAGATACGCAGTATTTT. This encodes CASSLEPGVAGAGDTQYF.

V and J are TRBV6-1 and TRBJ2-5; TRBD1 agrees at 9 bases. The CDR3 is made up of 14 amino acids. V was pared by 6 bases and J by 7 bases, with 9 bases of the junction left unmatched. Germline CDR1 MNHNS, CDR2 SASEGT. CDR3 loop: CASSKGQGYGTQYF. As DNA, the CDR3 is TGTGCCAGCAGCAAAGGACAGGGGTACGGGACCCAGTACTTC.

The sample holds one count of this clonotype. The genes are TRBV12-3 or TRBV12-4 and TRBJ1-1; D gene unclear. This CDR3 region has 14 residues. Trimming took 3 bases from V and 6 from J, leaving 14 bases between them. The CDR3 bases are TGTGCCAGCAGTTTCCGCCTAGGTTCGCCTGAAGCTTTCTTT. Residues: CASSFRLGSPEAFF.

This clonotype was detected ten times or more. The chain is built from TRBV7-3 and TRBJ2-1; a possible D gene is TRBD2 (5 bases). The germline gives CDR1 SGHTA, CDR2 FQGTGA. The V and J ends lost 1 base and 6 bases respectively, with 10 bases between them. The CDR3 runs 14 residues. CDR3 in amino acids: CASSLSTLVNEQFF. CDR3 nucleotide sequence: TGTGCCAGCAGCTTAAGTACACTAGTCAATGAGCAGTTCTTC. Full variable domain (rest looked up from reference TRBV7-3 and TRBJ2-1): GAGVSQTPSNKVTEKGKYVELRCDPISGHTALYWYRQSLGQGPEFLIYFQGTGAADDSGLPNDRFFAVRPEGSVSTLKIQRTERGDSAVYLCASSLSTLVNEQFFGPGTRLTVL.

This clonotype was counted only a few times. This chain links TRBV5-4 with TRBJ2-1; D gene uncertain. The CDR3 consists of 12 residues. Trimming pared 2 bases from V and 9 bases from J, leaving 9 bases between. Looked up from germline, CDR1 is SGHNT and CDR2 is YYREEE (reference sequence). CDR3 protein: CASSLERSEQFF. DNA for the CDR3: TGTGCCAGCAGCTTAGAAAGAAGTGAGCAGTTCTTC.

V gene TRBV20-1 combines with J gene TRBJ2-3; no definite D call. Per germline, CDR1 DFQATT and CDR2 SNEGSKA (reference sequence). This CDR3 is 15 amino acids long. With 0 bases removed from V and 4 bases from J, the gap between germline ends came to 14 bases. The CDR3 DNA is TGCAGTGCTAGAGATCCGAGTGGCAGCTCAGATACGCAGTATTTT. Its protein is CSARDPSGSSDTQYF.

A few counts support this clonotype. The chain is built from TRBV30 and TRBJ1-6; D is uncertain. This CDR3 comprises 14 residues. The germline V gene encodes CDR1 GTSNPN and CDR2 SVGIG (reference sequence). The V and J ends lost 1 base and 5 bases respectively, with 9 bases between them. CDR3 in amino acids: CAWSGGRHNSPLHF. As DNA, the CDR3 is TGTGCCTGGAGTGGGGGTAGGCATAATTCACCCCTCCACTTT.

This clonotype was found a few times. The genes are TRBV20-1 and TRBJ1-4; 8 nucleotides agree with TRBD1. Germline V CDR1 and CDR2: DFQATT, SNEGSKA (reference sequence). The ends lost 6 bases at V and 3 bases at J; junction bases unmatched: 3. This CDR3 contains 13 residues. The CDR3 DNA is TGCAGTGCAACAGGGGGTCCTAATGAAAAACTGTTTTTT. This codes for CSATGGPNEKLFF.

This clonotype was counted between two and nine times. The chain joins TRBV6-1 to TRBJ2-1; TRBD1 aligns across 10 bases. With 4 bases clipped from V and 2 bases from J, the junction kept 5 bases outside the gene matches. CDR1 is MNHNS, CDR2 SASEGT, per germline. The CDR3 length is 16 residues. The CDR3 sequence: CASSAGQGGPYNEQFF. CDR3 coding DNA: TGTGCCAGCAGTGCCGGACAGGGGGGCCCCTACAATGAGCAGTTCTTC.

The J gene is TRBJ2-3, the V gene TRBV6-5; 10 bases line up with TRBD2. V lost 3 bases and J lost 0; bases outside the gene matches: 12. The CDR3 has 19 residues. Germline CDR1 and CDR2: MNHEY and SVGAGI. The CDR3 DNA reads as TGTGCCAGCAGTTATACCCTACTGACTAGCGGGTATAGCACAGATACGCAGTATTTT. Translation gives CASSYTLLTSGYSTDTQYF.

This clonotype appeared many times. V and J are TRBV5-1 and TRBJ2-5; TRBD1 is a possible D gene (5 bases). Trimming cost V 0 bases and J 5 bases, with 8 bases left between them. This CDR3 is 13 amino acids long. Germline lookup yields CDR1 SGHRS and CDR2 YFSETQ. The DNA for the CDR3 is TGCGCCAGCAGCTTGGGGGGCGCCGAGACCCAGTACTTC. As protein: CASSLGGAETQYF. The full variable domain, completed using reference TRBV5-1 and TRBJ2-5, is KAGVTQTPRYLIKTRGQQVTLSCSPISGHRSVSWYQQTPGQGLQFLFEYFSETQRNKGNFPGRFSGRQFSNSRSEMNVSTLELGDSALYLCASSLGGAETQYFGPGTRLLVL.